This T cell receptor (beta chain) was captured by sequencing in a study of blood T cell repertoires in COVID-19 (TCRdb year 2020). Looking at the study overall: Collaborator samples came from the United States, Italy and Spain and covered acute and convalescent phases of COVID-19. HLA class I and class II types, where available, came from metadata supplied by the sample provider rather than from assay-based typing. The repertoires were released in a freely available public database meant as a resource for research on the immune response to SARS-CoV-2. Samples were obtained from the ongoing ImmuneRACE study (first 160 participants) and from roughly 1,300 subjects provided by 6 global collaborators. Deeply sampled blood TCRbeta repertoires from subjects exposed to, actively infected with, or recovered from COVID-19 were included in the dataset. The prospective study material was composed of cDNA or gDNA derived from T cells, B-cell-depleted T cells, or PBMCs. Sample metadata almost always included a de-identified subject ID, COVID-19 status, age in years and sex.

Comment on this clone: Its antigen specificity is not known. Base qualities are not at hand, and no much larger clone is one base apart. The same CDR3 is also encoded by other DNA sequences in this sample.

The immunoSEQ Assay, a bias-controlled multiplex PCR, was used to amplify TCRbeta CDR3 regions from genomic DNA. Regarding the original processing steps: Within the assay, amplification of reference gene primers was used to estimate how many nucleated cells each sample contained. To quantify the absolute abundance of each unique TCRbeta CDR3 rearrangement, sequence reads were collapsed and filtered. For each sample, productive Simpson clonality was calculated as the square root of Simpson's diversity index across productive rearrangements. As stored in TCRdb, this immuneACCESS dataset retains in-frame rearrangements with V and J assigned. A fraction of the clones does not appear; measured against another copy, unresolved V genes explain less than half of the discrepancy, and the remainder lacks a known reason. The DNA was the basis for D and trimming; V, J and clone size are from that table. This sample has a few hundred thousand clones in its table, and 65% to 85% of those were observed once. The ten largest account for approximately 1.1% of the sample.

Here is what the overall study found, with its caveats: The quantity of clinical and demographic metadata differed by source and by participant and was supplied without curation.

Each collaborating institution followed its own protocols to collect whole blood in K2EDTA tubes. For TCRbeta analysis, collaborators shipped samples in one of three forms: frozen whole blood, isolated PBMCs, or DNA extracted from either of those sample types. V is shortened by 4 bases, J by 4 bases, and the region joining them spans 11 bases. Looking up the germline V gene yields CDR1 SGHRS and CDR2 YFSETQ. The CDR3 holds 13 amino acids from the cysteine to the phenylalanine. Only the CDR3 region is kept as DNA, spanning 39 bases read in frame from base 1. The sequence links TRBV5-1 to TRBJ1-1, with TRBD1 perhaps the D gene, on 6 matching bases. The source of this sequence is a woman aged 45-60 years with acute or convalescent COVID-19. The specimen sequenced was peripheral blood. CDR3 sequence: CASSLKGGTEAFF. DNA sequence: TGCGCCAGCAGCCTGAAAGGGGGCACTGAAGCTTTCTTT.